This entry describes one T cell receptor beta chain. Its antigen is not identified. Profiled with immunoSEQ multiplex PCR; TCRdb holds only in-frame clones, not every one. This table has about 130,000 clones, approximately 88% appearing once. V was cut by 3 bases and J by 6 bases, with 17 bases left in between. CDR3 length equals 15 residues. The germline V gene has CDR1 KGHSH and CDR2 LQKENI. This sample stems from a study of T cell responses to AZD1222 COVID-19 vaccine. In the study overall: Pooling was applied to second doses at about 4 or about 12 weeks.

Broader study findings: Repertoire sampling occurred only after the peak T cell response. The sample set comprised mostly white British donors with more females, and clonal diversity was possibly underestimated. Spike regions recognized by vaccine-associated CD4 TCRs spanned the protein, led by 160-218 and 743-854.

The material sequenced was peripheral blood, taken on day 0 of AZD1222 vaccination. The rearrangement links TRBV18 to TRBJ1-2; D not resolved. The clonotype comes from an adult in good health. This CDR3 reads CASSPIPEAVDGYTF. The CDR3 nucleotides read TGTGCCAGCTCACCCATCCCTGAAGCTGTGGATGGCTACACCTTC.